This T cell receptor beta chain originates from a study of blood T cell repertoires in COVID-19. The CDR3 covers 16 residues. The germline V gene has CDR1 SGDLS and CDR2 YYNGEE. V gave up 0 bases and J gave up 7 bases; unmatched junction bases: 6. This clone showed up just a few times. Libraries were prepared by immunoSEQ multiplex PCR; TCRdb keeps only in-frame clonotypes and omits some of them. The table lists approximately 100,000 clones, just under 85% of them singletons, with roughly 3.3% in the top ten. This clonotype was obtained from an elderly woman with active or convalescent COVID-19. The sequenced sample consisted of peripheral blood. V and J are TRBV9 and TRBJ1-6, with 8 bases that match TRBD1. As DNA, the CDR3 is TGTGCCAGCAGCGTAGCGGCAGGGGGCTCCAATTCACCCCTCCACTTT. This codes for CASSVAAGGSNSPLHF.